This T cell receptor beta chain was retrieved from a study of blood T cell repertoires in COVID-19. Study as a whole: Collection of acute and convalescent COVID-19 samples took place in the United States, Italy and Spain. T cells, B-cell-depleted T cells, or PBMCs provided the cDNA or gDNA that served as material.

From germline, CDR1 is SNHLY and CDR2 FYNNEI. The V and J ends lost 7 bases and 4 bases, in that order; junction bases with no gene match: 6. The CDR3 consists of 14 residues. TCRdb keeps only in-frame clones here, not all; method: immunoSEQ multiplex PCR. Of about 70,000 clones in the sample, about 87% were seen once. In its sample, this clone was seen a few times. The sequenced sample was peripheral blood. The gene calls are TRBV2 and TRBJ1-2, with 10 nucleotides matching TRBD1. The TCR sequence derives from a woman in her seventies with acute or convalescent COVID-19. CDR3 DNA sequence: TGTGCCAGCAACGGACAGGGGGTATCCTATGGCTACACCTTC. Translating gives CASNGQGVSYGYTF.